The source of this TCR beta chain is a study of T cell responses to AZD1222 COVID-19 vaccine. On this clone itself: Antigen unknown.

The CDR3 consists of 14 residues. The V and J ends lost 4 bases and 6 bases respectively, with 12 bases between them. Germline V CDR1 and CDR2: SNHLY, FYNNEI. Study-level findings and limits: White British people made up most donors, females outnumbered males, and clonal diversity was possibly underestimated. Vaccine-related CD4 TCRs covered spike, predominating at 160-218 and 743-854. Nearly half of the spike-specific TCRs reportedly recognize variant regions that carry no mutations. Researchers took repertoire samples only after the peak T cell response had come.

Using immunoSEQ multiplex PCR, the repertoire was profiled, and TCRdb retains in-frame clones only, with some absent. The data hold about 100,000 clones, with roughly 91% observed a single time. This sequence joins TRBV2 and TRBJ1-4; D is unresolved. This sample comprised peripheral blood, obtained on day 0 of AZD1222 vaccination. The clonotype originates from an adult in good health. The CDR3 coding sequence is TGTGCCAGCAGTGCTCGTAGGAGGGATGAAAAACTGTTTTTT. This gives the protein CASSARRRDEKLFF.